This T cell receptor (beta chain) was profiled in a study of blood T cell repertoires in COVID-19. Trimming took 5 bases from V and 7 from J, leaving 9 bases between them. The V gene's germline CDR1 is SGHNT and CDR2 YENEEA. The CDR3 covers 12 residues. Recovered status in Cohort 3 required two negative PCRs, clearance, or symptom resolution. The repertoire was sequenced with immunoSEQ multiplex PCR; TCRdb's copy has only in-frame clones and lacks some. The sample yields 150,000 to 200,000 clones, approximately 80% seen once. The V and J genes are TRBV11-3 and TRBJ2-1; D perhaps matches TRBD1 (5 bases). Sequencing was done on a sample of PBMCs or T cells enriched from blood (not recorded which). This sequence originates from a man aged 40-50 years who had recovered from COVID-19. DNA of the CDR3: TGTGCCAGCAGCAGGGGCCGTAATGAGCAGTTCTTC. Its protein product is CASSRGRNEQFF.